The 8 T cell receptor beta chains listed next were all sequenced from one sample in a study of T cells after yellow fever vaccination. TCRdb independently ran MiXCR on the 5' RACE reads; one entry per CDR3 protein. The table has about 260,000 distinct CDR3 sequences, roughly 5% seen once. Sequenced material: CD4+ T cells sorted from PBMCs, taken on the day of the yellow fever booster vaccination. The receptor source for this set is a man aged 18 to 30 who received the YFV17D yellow fever vaccine.

This clonotype was seen a handful of times. The chain joins TRBV20-1 to TRBJ2-2, with D perhaps TRBD1 (6 bases). Trimming shortened V by 6 bases and J by 2 bases, and 13 bases separated the two germline ends. This CDR3 contains 14 residues. The germline CDR1 and CDR2 sequences are DFQATT and SNEGSKA (reference sequence). The chain's CDR3 is CSATRTANTGELFF. CDR3 nucleotides: TGCAGTGCCACCCGGACAGCAAACACCGGGGAGCTGTTTTTT.

This chain connects TRBV20-1 to TRBJ2-5, with TRBD2 matching 7 bases. Germline V CDR1 and CDR2: DFQATT, SNEGSKA (reference sequence). The CDR3 runs to 15 residues. The J segment lost 5 bases and the V segment lost 6 bases, leaving 15 bases of the junction unmatched. CDR3 DNA: TGCAGTGCGCCGGACCGGACTAGAGCGGGTGAGACCCAGTACTTC. Translating it yields CSAPDRTRAGETQYF.

This clonotype was counted only a few times. The rearrangement links TRBV7-8 to TRBJ1-2, with D perhaps TRBD1 (6 bases). Germline lookup yields CDR1 SGHVS and CDR2 FQNEAQ. This CDR3 is 16 amino acids long. V was clipped by 1 base and J by 8 bases, with 20 bases between them. CDR3 in DNA: TGTGCCAGCAGCTTAGAGAACAGGGAGGACTCTAAGGGCTACACCTTC. It yields the protein CASSLENREDSKGYTF.

In this sample, this clonotype turned up a few times. V and J are TRBV29-1 and TRBJ1-5, with 7 bases aligning to TRBD1. Germline CDR1 SQVTM, CDR2 ANQGSEA. The CDR3 sequence is 13 residues long. V was pared by 3 bases and J by 7 bases, with 6 bases of the junction left unmatched. In DNA, the CDR3 is TGCAGCGTTGATCAGGGGGAAGGACAGCCCCAGCATTTT. Protein product: CSVDQGEGQPQHF.

The chain has TRBV20-1 and TRBJ2-1; D possibly corresponds to TRBD2 (5 bases). The CDR3 contains 11 residues. Germline V lookup: CDR1 DFQATT, CDR2 SNEGSKA (reference sequence). Trimming removed 5 bases at V and 5 bases at J, with 7 bases between. The CDR3 coding sequence is TGCAGTGCTGGAGGCAACAATGAGCAGTTCTTC. This translates into CSAGGNNEQFF.

This clonotype was recorded at least ten times. This sequence joins TRBV12-3 or TRBV12-4 and TRBJ1-1, with D possibly being TRBD1 (6 bases). V lost 6 bases, J lost 2 bases, and 13 bases lay in between. The CDR3 runs 14 residues. The chain's CDR3 is CASSTQGGNTEAFF. The DNA of the CDR3 is TGTGCCAGCAGCACACAGGGAGGAAACACTGAAGCTTTCTTT.

In this sample, this clonotype turned up a few times. The chain combines TRBV7-9 with TRBJ2-2, with D uncertain. Deletions cut 1 base from V and 5 bases from J, with 11 bases between. Germline assignment: CDR1 SEHNR and CDR2 FQNEAQ (reference sequence). CDR3 size: 15 residues. CDR3 bases: TGTGCCAGCAGCTTAGTGCTGGGTGGAACCGGGGAGCTGTTTTTT. Protein sequence: CASSLVLGGTGELFF.

This clonotype showed up just a few times. V and J are TRBV14 and TRBJ1-1; D gene ambiguous. V was trimmed by 1 base and J by 14 bases, leaving 20 bases between them. The CDR3 covers 14 residues. Per germline, CDR1 SGHDN and CDR2 FVKESK. The CDR3, as DNA: TGTGCCAGCAGCCAAGCCCCCCGAGAGGTGAGGCTATTCTTT. Translated: CASSQAPREVRLFF.